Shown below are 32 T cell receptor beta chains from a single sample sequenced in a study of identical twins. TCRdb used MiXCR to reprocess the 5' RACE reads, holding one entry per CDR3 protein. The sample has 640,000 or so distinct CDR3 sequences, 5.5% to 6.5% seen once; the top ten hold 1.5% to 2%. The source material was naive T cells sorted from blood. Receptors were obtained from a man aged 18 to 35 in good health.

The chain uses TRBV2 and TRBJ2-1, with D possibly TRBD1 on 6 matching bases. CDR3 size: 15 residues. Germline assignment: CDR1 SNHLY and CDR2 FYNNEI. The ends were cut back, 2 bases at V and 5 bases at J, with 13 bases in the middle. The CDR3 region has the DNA TGTGCCAGCAGTGAAAAGGGGGATTCCCACAATGAGCAGTTCTTC. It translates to CASSEKGDSHNEQFF.

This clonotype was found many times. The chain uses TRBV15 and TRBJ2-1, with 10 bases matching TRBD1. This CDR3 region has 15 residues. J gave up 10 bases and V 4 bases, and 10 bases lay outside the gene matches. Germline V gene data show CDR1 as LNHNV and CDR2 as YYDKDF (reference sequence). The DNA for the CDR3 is TGTGCCACCAGCATCCGGGACAGGGGCGCATGGGAGCAGTTCTTC. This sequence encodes CATSIRDRGAWEQFF.

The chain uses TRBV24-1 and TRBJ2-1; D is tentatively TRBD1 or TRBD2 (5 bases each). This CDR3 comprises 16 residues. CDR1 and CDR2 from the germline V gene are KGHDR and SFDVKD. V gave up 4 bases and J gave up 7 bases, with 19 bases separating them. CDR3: CATSDPGAGRGNEQFF. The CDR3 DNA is TGTGCCACCAGTGACCCCGGGGCCGGGCGTGGAAATGAGCAGTTCTTC.

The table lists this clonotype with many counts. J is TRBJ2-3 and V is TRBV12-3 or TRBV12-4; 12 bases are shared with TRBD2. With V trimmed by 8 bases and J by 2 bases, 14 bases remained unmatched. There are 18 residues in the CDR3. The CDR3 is CASSSTSGGVGHTDTQYF. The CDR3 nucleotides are TGTGCCAGCTCTTCGACTAGCGGGGGTGTGGGGCACACAGATACGCAGTATTTT.

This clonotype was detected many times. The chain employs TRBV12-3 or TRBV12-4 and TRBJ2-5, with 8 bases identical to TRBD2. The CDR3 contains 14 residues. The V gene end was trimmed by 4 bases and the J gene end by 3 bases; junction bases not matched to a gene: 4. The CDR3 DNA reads TGTGCCAGCAGTTCCAGCGGGGGAAAAGAGACCCAGTACTTC. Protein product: CASSSSGGKETQYF.

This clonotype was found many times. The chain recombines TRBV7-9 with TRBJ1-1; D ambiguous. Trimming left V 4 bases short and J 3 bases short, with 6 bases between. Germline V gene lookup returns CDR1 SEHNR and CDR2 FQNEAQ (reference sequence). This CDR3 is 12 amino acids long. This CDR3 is CASSSPYTEAFF. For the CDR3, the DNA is TGTGCCAGCAGCTCCCCTTACACTGAAGCTTTCTTT.

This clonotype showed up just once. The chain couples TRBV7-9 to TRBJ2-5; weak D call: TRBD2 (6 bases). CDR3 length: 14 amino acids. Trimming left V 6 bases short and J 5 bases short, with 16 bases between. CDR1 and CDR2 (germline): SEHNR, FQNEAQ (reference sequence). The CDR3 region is CASSSLTSLETQYF. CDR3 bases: TGTGCCAGCAGTTCCCTAACTAGCCTTGAGACCCAGTACTTC.

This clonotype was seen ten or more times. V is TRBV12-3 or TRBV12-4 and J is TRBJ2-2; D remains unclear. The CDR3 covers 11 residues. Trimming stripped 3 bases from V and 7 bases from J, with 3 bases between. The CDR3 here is CASSFGGELFF. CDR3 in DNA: TGTGCCAGCAGTTTCGGCGGGGAGCTGTTTTTT.

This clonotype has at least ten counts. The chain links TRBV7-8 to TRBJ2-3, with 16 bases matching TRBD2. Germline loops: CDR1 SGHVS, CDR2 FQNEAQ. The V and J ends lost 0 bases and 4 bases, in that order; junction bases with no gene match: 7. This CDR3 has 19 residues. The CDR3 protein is CASSLATGTSGREADTQYF. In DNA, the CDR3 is TGTGCCAGCAGCTTAGCTACCGGGACTAGCGGGAGGGAGGCAGATACGCAGTATTTT.

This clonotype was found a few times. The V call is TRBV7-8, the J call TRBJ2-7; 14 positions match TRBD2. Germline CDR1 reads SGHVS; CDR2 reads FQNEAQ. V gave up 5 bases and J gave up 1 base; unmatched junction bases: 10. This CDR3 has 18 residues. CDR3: CASSRTSGRTILSYEQYF. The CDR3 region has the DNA TGTGCCAGCAGCCGGACTAGCGGGAGGACCATTCTTTCCTACGAGCAGTACTTC.

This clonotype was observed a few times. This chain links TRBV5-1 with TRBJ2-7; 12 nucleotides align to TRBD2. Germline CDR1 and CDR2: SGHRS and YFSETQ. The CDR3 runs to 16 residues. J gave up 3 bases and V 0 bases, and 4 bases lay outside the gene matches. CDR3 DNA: TGCGCCAGCAGCTTGGGGACTAGCGGGGTTCTCTACGAGCAGTACTTC. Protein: CASSLGTSGVLYEQYF.

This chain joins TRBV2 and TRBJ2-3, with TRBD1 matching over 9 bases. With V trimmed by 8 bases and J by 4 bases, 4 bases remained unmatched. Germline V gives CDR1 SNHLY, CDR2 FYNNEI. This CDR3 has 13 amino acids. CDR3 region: CASGQGPPDTQYF. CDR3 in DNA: TGTGCCAGCGGACAGGGGCCTCCAGATACGCAGTATTTT.

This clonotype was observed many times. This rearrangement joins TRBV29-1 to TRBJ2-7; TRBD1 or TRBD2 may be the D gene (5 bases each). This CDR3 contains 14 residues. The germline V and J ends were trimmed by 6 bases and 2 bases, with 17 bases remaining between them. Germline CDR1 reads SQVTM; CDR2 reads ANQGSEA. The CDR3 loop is CSVPRGAGPYEQYF. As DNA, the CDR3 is TGCAGCGTCCCCCGGGGCGCTGGCCCCTACGAGCAGTACTTC.

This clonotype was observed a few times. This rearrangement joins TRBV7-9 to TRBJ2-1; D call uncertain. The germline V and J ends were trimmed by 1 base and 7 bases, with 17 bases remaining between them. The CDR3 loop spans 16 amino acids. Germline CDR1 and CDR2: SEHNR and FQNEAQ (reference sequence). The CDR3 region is CASSLEAWTTLNEQFF. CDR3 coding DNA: TGTGCCAGCAGCTTAGAGGCTTGGACCACTCTTAATGAGCAGTTCTTC.

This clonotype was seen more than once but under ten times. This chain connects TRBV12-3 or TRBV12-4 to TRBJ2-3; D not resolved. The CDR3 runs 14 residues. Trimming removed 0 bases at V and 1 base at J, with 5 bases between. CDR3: CASSLALGTDTQYF. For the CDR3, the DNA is TGTGCCAGCAGTTTAGCCCTGGGCACAGATACGCAGTATTTT.

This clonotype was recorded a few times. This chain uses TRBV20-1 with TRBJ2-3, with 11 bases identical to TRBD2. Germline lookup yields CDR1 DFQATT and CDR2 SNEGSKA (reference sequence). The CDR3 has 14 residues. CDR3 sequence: CSIRLAGLTDTQYF. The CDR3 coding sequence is TGCAGCATCCGACTAGCGGGGCTCACAGATACGCAGTATTTT.

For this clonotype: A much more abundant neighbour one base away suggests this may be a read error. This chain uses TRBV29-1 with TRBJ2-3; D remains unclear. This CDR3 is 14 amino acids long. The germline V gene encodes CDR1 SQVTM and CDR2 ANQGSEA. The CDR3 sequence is CGVDARIGTDTQYF. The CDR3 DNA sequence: TGCGGCGTTGACGCCAGGATCGGCACAGATACGCAGTATTTT.

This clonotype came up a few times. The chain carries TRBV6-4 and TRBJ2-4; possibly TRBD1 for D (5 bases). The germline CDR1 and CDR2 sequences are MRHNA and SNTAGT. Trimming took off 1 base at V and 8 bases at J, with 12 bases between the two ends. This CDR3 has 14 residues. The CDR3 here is CASSDFAGKDIQYF. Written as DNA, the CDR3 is TGTGCCAGCAGTGACTTCGCAGGGAAGGACATTCAGTACTTC.

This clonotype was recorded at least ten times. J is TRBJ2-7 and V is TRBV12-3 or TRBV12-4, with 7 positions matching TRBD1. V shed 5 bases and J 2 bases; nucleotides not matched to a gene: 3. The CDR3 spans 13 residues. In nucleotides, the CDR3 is TGTGCCAGCAGTCAGGACAGGACCTACGAGCAGTACGTC. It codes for CASSQDRTYEQYV.

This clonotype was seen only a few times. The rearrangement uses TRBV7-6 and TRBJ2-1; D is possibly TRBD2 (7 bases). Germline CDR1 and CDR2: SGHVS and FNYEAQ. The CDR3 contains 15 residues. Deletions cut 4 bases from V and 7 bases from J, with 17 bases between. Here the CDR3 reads CASSSLAGALNEQFF. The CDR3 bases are TGTGCCAGCAGCTCCCTTGCGGGGGCTTTAAATGAGCAGTTCTTC.

The CDR3 coding sequence is TGTGCCAGCAGTGATAGGGTGTTTCAAGAGACCCAGTACTTC. Translating it yields CASSDRVFQETQYF. This rearrangement joins TRBV27 to TRBJ2-5; no clear D gene. CDR1 and CDR2 (germline): MNHEY, SMNVEV (reference sequence). This CDR3 comprises 14 residues. With 5 bases removed from V and 2 bases from J, the gap between germline ends came to 12 bases.

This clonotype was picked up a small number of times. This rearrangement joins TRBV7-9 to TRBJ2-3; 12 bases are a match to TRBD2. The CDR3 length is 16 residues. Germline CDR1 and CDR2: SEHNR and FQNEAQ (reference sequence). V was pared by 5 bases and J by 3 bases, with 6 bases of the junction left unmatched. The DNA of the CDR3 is TGTGCCAGCAGCAACCTAGCGGGAGGGCCGACAGATACGCAGTATTTT. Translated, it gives CASSNLAGGPTDTQYF.

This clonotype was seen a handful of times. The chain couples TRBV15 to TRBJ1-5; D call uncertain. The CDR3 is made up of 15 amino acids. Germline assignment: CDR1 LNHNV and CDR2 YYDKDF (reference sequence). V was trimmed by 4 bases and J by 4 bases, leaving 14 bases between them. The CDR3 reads CATSTQGADNQPQHF. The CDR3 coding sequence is TGTGCCACCAGCACCCAAGGAGCTGATAATCAGCCCCAGCATTTT.

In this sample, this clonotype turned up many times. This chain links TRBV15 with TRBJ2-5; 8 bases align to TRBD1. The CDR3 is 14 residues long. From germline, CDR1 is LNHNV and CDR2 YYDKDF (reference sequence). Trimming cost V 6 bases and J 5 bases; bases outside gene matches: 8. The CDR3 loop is CATRDNRGSETQYF. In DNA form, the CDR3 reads TGTGCCACCAGAGACAACAGGGGGTCGGAGACCCAGTACTTC.

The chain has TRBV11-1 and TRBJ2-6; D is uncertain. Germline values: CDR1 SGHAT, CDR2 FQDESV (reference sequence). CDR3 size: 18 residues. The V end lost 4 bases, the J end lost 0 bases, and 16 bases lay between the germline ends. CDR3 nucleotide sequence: TGTGCCAGCAGCTACACCCTCGGTTCAAACTCTGGGGCCAACGTCCTGACTTTC. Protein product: CASSYTLGSNSGANVLTF.

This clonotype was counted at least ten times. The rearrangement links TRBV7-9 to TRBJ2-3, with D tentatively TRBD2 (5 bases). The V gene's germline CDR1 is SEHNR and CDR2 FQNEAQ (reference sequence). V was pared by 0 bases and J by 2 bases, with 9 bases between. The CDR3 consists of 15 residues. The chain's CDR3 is CASSLAGVDTDTQYF. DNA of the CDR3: TGTGCCAGCAGCTTAGCGGGAGTTGACACAGATACGCAGTATTTT.

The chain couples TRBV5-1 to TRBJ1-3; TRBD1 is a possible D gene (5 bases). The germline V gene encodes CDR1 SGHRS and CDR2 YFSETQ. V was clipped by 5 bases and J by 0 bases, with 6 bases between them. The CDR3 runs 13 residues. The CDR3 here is CASSGTSGNTIYF. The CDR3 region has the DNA TGCGCCAGCAGTGGGACCTCTGGAAACACCATATATTTT.

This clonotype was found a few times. CDR3 protein: CASSQVQGKDGYTF. The DNA of the CDR3 is TGTGCCAGCAGCCAAGTACAGGGCAAGGATGGCTACACCTTC. The chain is built from TRBV3-1 and TRBJ1-2, with D possibly matching TRBD1 (6 bases). The V gene's germline CDR1 is LGHDT and CDR2 YNNKEL (reference sequence). CDR3 length equals 14 residues. Trimming stripped 1 base from V and 6 bases from J, with 12 bases between.

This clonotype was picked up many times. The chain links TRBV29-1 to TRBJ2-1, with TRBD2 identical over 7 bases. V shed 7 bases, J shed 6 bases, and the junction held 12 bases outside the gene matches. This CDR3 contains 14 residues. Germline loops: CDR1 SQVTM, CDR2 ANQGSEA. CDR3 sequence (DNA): TGCAGCGCCCCATCAGCGGGGAGCCTCAATGAGCAGTTCTTC. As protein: CSAPSAGSLNEQFF.

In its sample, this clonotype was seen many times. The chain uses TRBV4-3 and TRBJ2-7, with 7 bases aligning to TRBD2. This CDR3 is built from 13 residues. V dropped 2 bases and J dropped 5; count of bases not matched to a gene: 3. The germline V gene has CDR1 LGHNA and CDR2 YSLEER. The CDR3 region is CASSQSSGNEQYF. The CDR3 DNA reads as TGCGCCAGCAGCCAATCTAGCGGTAACGAGCAGTACTTC.

The CDR3 bases are TGTGCCAGCAGCGCCCGTTCCCTGGGCTCCTATAATTCACCCCTCCACTTT. This translates into CASSARSLGSYNSPLHF. V gene TRBV5-6 combines with J gene TRBJ1-6; D gene uncertain. The CDR3 is 17 amino acids. The V gene's germline CDR1 is SGHDT and CDR2 YYEEEE. Trimming pared 4 bases from V and 0 bases from J, leaving 14 bases between.

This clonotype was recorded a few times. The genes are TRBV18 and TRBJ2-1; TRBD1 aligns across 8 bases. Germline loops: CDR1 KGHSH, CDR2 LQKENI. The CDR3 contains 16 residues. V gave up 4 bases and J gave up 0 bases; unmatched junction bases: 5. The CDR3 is CASSRTGSGSYNEQFF. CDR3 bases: TGTGCCAGCTCACGGACAGGGTCCGGCTCCTACAATGAGCAGTTCTTC.